This T cell receptor (beta chain) was identified in a study of vaccination effects on CD4 cells after COVID-19. As regards this clone: The antigen remains unidentified.

Generated by immunoSEQ multiplex PCR, the TCRdb table keeps only in-frame clones and is missing some. The repertoire includes about 41,000 clones, more than 60% of them detected once, and under 30% sits in the top ten. Sequencing followed a ViraFEST assay step that expanded antigen-specific CD4+ T cells with viral peptide pools. Having been cultured for approximately ten days, the cells underwent CD4+ T cell isolation. Testing of the vaccine recipients showed negative nucleocapsid antibodies and no prior SARS-CoV-2 infection. V was shortened by 3 bases and J by 3 bases, with 18 bases between the two germline ends. CDR1 is GTSNPN and CDR2 is SVGIG in the germline V gene (reference sequence). The CDR3 contains 15 residues.

The V and J genes are TRBV30 and TRBJ2-7; possible D gene TRBD2, 6 bases. Sequences were derived from CD4+ T cells from PBMCs cultured with HCoV-OC43 spike peptides, sampled before COVID-19 vaccination. Subset specified: HCoV-OC43 spike overlapping peptide pool stimulation. The clonotype comes from a human donor who received a COVID-19 vaccine. The CDR3 region has the DNA TGTGCCTGGAGCGCCCTGAACGGGAGAGGCTACGAGCAGTACTTC. Amino acid sequence: CAWSALNGRGYEQYF. The whole variable domain, remainder taken from reference TRBV30 and TRBJ2-7, is SQTIHQWPATLVQPVGSPLSLECTVEGTSNPNLYWYRQAAGRGLQLLFYSVGIGQISSEVPQNLSASRPQDRQFILSSKKLLLSDSGFYLCAWSALNGRGYEQYFGPGTRLTVT.